A selection of T cell receptor beta chains follows, all from one sample in a study of blood T cells in healthy people across ages. TCRdb used MiXCR to reprocess the 5' RACE reads, holding one entry per CDR3 protein. The repertoire holds 650,000 to 800,000 distinct CDR3 sequences, with approximately 44% as singletons. Sequencing was carried out using blood. These receptor sequences come from a man in his sixties in good health. The CDR3 runs from the conserved cysteine through the conserved F or W. A D gene is named only where the DNA matches it firmly. Some rows mark clone size as missing; the rest say once, few, many or name a class of expanded clone.

D gene	clone size	V gene	J gene	CDR3 DNA	CDR3 protein
-	once	TRBV20-1	TRBJ2-1	TGCAGTGCTATGGGGAGGGGGCATAGAAATGAGCAGTTCTTC	CSAMGRGHRNEQFF
-	-	TRBV20-1	TRBJ2-3	TGCAGTACTAGAGAGAGGACGACTAGCACAGATACGCAGTATTTT	CSTRERTTSTDTQYF
TRBD1	-	TRBV6-6	TRBJ2-5	TGTGCCAGCAGTAAAAAAACAGGGGGCACGGGCGAGACCCAGTACTTC	CASSKKTGGTGETQYF
-	-	TRBV20-1	TRBJ2-7	TGCAGTGCTAGTGGGAGAGAGGGATATCGCGAGCAGTACTTC	CSASGREGYREQYF
-	-	TRBV7-9	TRBJ2-7	TGTGCCAGCAGCCTCTTAGGCCAGGGCGTTGTCGAGCAGTACTTC	CASSLLGQGVVEQYF
TRBD1	-	TRBV5-1	TRBJ1-1	TGCGCCAGCAGCTTGGATGGACAGGGAACTGAAGCTTTCTTT	CASSLDGQGTEAFF
TRBD1	few	TRBV20-1	TRBJ2-1	TGCAGTGCTCAGGACAGGGAGATCTACAATGAGCAGTTCTTC	CSAQDREIYNEQFF
-	few	TRBV7-2	TRBJ1-2	TGTGCCAGCAGCCTTTTACCAGACAGAACAGGGCCTTATGGCTACACCTTC	CASSLLPDRTGPYGYTF
-	-	TRBV12-3/TRBV12-4	TRBJ1-2	TGTGCCAGCAGTTCCCAAATGGTAAAGGTCGATGGCTACACCTTC	CASSSQMVKVDGYTF
-	-	TRBV7-9	TRBJ2-5	TGTGCCAGCAGTCATCCCGTACCGTTCTCGCGCTATGAGCAGTACTTC	CASSHPVPFSRYEQYF
TRBD2	-	TRBV6-5	TRBJ2-5	TGTGCCAGCAGTTACTTCGGGGGGGCCGCCAATGAGCAGTACTTC	CASSYFGGAANEQYF
-	-	TRBV20-1	TRBJ2-1	TGCAGTGCTAGTGGTTCTTTGGGTACTAGCTGGAGCTCCTACAATGAGCAGTTCTTC	CSASGSLGTSWSSYNEQFF
TRBD1	-	TRBV5-1	TRBJ2-7	TGCGCCAGCAGCTTGAGCCCCGGGACAGGGAACGAGCAGTACTTC	CASSLSPGTGNEQYF
TRBD1	-	TRBV6-6	TRBJ1-4	TGTGCCAGCAGTTACAGGGGGCGGGATGAAAAACTGTTTTTT	CASSYRGRDEKLFF
TRBD1	-	TRBV11-2	TRBJ2-1	TGTGCCAGCAGCCCACGGGGACAGGGGGACAATGAGCAGTTCTTC	CASSPRGQGDNEQFF
TRBD2	-	TRBV6-6	TRBJ2-5	TGTGCCAGCAGTTCCGGGGGGGGCAACCAAGAGACCCAGTACTTC	CASSSGGGNQETQYF
TRBD2	-	TRBV7-9	TRBJ2-5	TGTGCCAGCAGCCCCACTAGTGGGGGGGTCCAGAGGGGAGAGACCCAGTACTTC	CASSPTSGGVQRGETQYF
TRBD1	-	TRBV20-1	TRBJ1-1	TGCAGTGCCCTAAACGACAGGGTGAGCACTGAAGCTTTCTTT	CSALNDRVSTEAFF
TRBD1	-	TRBV12-3/TRBV12-4	TRBJ1-2	TGTGCCAGCAGTGCGTTGGGGACAGAGTATGGCTACACCTTC	CASSALGTEYGYTF
-	-	TRBV7-2	TRBJ2-7	TGTGCCAGCAGTTCCCGAAACCCACAGGGTGGGTACGAGCAGTACTTC	CASSSRNPQGGYEQYF
TRBD2	few	TRBV4-3	TRBJ2-3	TGCGCCAGCAGTCCCTGGGGGAAGCGGGGGGGCACAGATACGCAGTATTTT	CASSPWGKRGGTDTQYF
TRBD1	-	TRBV20-1	TRBJ2-7	TGCAGTGCTAGAGATCCCAGGACAGGGGAATACGAGCAGTACTTC	CSARDPRTGEYEQYF
TRBD1	-	TRBV28	TRBJ2-7	TGTGCCAGCTTATCAGACAGGGGCCTTTCCTACGAGCAGTACTTC	CASLSDRGLSYEQYF
-	many	TRBV10-3	TRBJ2-1	TGTGCCATCAGTGAAATGCATGAGCAGTTCTTC	CAISEMHEQFF
-	many	TRBV30	TRBJ2-1	TGTGCCTGGAGTGGGGTTAGCGGACCCTACAATGAGCAGTTCTTC	CAWSGVSGPYNEQFF
-	many	TRBV7-9	TRBJ2-7	TGTGCCAGCACCCGGGAGCAGGGCTCCTACGAGCAGTACTTC	CASTREQGSYEQYF
TRBD1	few	TRBV14	TRBJ1-1	TGTGCCAGCAGCCACTCTGGAGGGGGCGCGAAAGCTTTCTTT	CASSHSGGGAKAFF
-	-	TRBV2	TRBJ1-6	TGTGCCAGCAGTGAAGTCATTCTCCCTTCACCCCTCCACTTT	CASSEVILPSPLHF
TRBD1	-	TRBV29-1	TRBJ2-7	TGCAGCGTTTCGGGGACAGGGGTCTACGAGCAGTACTTC	CSVSGTGVYEQYF
TRBD1	-	TRBV18	TRBJ2-7	TGTGCCAGCTCACCAGAAGGGGGCCACCGGTACGAGCAGTACTTC	CASSPEGGHRYEQYF
-	-	TRBV6-2/TRBV6-3	TRBJ2-3	TGTGCCAGCCTTGCAGGAGGTCCTCCCACAGATACGCAGTATTTT	CASLAGGPPTDTQYF
TRBD1	-	TRBV6-1	TRBJ2-7	TGTGCCAGCAGTGATAGGGGGCCCTCCTACGAGCAGTACTTC	CASSDRGPSYEQYF
TRBD2	-	TRBV20-1	TRBJ2-3	TGCAGTGCTAGAGGCGGTTTCGGGGGGACCACAGATACGCAGTATTTT	CSARGGFGGTTDTQYF
-	-	TRBV2	TRBJ2-5	TGTGCCAGCAGTGGGTTGGTCGCGGGATGGGAGACCCAGTACTTC	CASSGLVAGWETQYF
-	-	TRBV30	TRBJ1-4	TGTGCCTGGTACAGGGCCACTAATGAAAAACTGTTTTTT	CAWYRATNEKLFF